Listed here are 20 T cell receptor beta chains from one sample, sequenced in a study of T-cell reconstitution after alpha-beta-depleted transplantation in children. This sample's TCRbeta library carried unique molecular identifier barcodes. TCRdb processed the PCR reads anew with MiXCR; each CDR3 protein has one entry. This sample has hundreds of thousands of distinct CDR3 sequences, with 10% to 15% found just once. This specimen consisted of PBMCs, mostly from graft donor cells, obtained 360 days after TCRalphabeta/CD19-depleted stem cell transplant. The receptors derive from a male patient aged 5 to 17 who had a stem cell transplant for acute myeloid leukemia, so the T cells may come from the graft donor.

There are many counts of this clonotype. The chain has TRBV24-1 and TRBJ2-1, with 10 bases that match TRBD2. Germline trimming cut 1 base from V and 2 bases from J; bases unmatched to any gene: 7. The CDR3 consists of 18 residues. Germline loops: CDR1 KGHDR, CDR2 SFDVKD. This CDR3 is CATSDFPSGRGTYNEQFF. The CDR3 DNA reads as TGTGCCACCAGTGATTTCCCTAGCGGGAGAGGAACCTACAATGAGCAGTTCTTC.

Points on this clonotype: Being one base from a much bigger clone, this may be a read error. The V and J genes are TRBV10-3 and TRBJ1-4; D gene unclear. The V and J ends lost 5 bases and 0 bases respectively, with 13 bases between them. There are 16 residues in the CDR3. Looked up from germline, CDR1 is ENHRY and CDR2 is SYGVKD. DNA of the CDR3: TGTGCCATCAGTAAGACCACGACTGCAACTAATGAAAAACTGTTTTTT. It codes for CAISKTTTATNEKLFF.

This clonotype was picked up a small number of times. V and J are TRBV7-6 and TRBJ2-1; no clear D gene. The CDR3 runs 18 residues. V lost 2 bases and J lost 2, with 19 bases in between. The germline V gene encodes CDR1 SGHVS and CDR2 FNYEAQ. CDR3 nucleotide sequence: TGTGCCAGCAGCTTAAGGGAAACTAATTTTCCGGCCTACAATGAGCAGTTCTTC. It translates to CASSLRETNFPAYNEQFF.

This clonotype was seen a few times. The genes are TRBV5-1 and TRBJ2-7, with 7 bases aligning to TRBD1. There are 16 residues in the CDR3. Germline CDR1 is SGHRS and CDR2 is YFSETQ. The V segment lost 1 base and the J segment 2 bases; nucleotides outside the gene matches: 9. DNA for the CDR3: TGCGCCAGCAGCTTGAGGTGGGGCCAGGGGGCCTACGAGCAGTACTTC. This encodes CASSLRWGQGAYEQYF.

This clonotype was counted ten times or more. The chain couples TRBV6-5 to TRBJ2-7; D gene uncertain. This CDR3 has 13 amino acids. With 3 bases removed from V and 2 bases from J, the gap between germline ends came to 8 bases. Germline CDR1 MNHEY, CDR2 SVGAGI. The CDR3: CASSYARTYEQYF. The DNA of the CDR3 is TGTGCCAGCAGTTATGCCAGAACCTACGAGCAGTACTTC.

The V gene is TRBV20-1, the J gene TRBJ2-7; 12 bases map to TRBD2. CDR1 DFQATT and CDR2 SNEGSKA come from the germline V gene (reference sequence). J lost 3 bases, V lost 6 bases, and 12 bases had no gene match. CDR3 size: 16 residues. The CDR3 bases are TGCAGTGCCCACTACCTCCGACTAGCGGGGGACTACGAGCAGTACTTC. This codes for CSAHYLRLAGDYEQYF.

This clonotype has at least ten counts. The V gene is TRBV12-3 or TRBV12-4, the J gene TRBJ1-1; D gene ambiguous. V lost 1 base and J lost 2, with 8 bases in between. The CDR3 is made up of 14 amino acids. The DNA of the CDR3 is TGTGCCAGCAGTTTAGGCACAGTTAACACTGAAGCTTTCTTT. Amino acids: CASSLGTVNTEAFF.

This clonotype was detected ten times or more. CDR3 sequence reads: CSVEQGARGNEQFF. CDR3 bases: TGCAGCGTAGAACAAGGGGCCCGTGGAAATGAGCAGTTCTTC. The chain couples TRBV29-1 to TRBJ2-1, with a tentative D call TRBD1 (5 bases). CDR3 length: 14 amino acids. V shed 6 bases and J shed 7 bases, with 19 bases lying between them. CDR1 is SQVTM and CDR2 is ANQGSEA in the germline V gene.

This clonotype was recorded a few times. The gene calls are TRBV25-1 and TRBJ1-6; a possible D gene is TRBD1 (5 bases). Germline CDR1 reads MGHDK; CDR2 reads SYGVNS. This CDR3 is built from 13 residues. V was trimmed by 8 bases and J by 7 bases, leaving 12 bases between them. The CDR3, as DNA: TGTGCCAGCGTGGGGCCTGCCAATTCACCCCTCCACTTT. It encodes CASVGPANSPLHF.

This clonotype was counted at least ten times. This sequence joins TRBV20-1 and TRBJ2-2, with unresolved D. Germline V gene lookup returns CDR1 DFQATT and CDR2 SNEGSKA (reference sequence). This CDR3 has 13 amino acids. V was pared by 0 bases and J by 5 bases, with 7 bases between. The CDR3 bases are TGCAGTGCTAGAGAGGAGTCTACCGGGGAGCTGTTTTTT. This encodes CSAREESTGELFF.

This clonotype has a count of ten or more. This chain connects TRBV20-1 to TRBJ2-1, with D unresolved. This CDR3 comprises 14 residues. Germline V CDR1 and CDR2: DFQATT, SNEGSKA (reference sequence). Trimming removed 2 bases at V and 0 bases at J, with 8 bases between. The CDR3 DNA reads as TGCAGTGCTAGATTGTCGAGCTCCTACAATGAGCAGTTCTTC. Its translation is CSARLSSSYNEQFF.

The CDR3 loop is CASSSGLAANNEQFF. In DNA, the CDR3 is TGCGCCAGCAGCTCAGGACTAGCGGCTAACAATGAGCAGTTCTTC. The chain combines TRBV5-1 with TRBJ2-1; 10 bases agree with TRBD2. Germline V gene data show CDR1 as SGHRS and CDR2 as YFSETQ. There are 15 residues in the CDR3. Trimming removed 3 bases from V and 5 bases from J; junction bases left unmatched: 5.

This clonotype was observed at least ten times. This sequence joins TRBV20-1 and TRBJ2-5; 7 bases are a match to TRBD1. CDR1 and CDR2 from the germline V gene are DFQATT and SNEGSKA (reference sequence). This CDR3 has 15 residues. After removal of 6 bases from V and 2 bases from J, the junction contained 12 bases not matched to a gene. The CDR3 DNA reads as TGCAGTGCCCGTCCTACTGACAGGGTTCAAGAGACCCAGTACTTC. Residues: CSARPTDRVQETQYF.

V and J are TRBV4-3 and TRBJ2-2, with TRBD2 as a possible D gene (6 bases). V shed 0 bases and J shed 4 bases, with 15 bases lying between them. CDR1 and CDR2 (germline): LGHNA, YSLEER. The CDR3 has 17 residues. In DNA form, the CDR3 reads TGCGCCAGCAGCCAAGAACCACGGGAGCAGGTCACCGGGGAGCTGTTTTTT. The encoded protein is CASSQEPREQVTGELFF.

This clonotype has ten or more counts. The chain has TRBV5-1 and TRBJ2-3, with TRBD2 matching 14 bases. Germline V gene lookup returns CDR1 SGHRS and CDR2 YFSETQ. Losses at the gene ends were 5 bases for V and 5 bases for J; bases not matched to a gene: 10. The CDR3 consists of 17 residues. DNA for the CDR3: TGCGCCAGCAGGGGACTAGCGGGGGACCGCGGGAGAGATACGCAGTATTTT. This encodes CASRGLAGDRGRDTQYF.

CDR3 nucleotide sequence: TGTGCCAGCAGTCTTGGACCCCTAGGGCAGGCTTTACTTTCCCCAATCCCTAATCAGCCCCAGCATTTT. Amino acids: CASSLGPLGQALLSPIPNQPQHF. The chain uses TRBV6-4 and TRBJ1-5; D remains ambiguous. From germline, CDR1 is MRHNA and CDR2 SNTAGT. Trimming shortened V by 5 bases and J by 4 bases, and 39 bases separated the two germline ends. This CDR3 contains 23 residues.

This clonotype occurred a few times. The V gene is TRBV3-1, the J gene TRBJ2-5, with 8 bases that match TRBD2. The germline CDR1 and CDR2 sequences are LGHDT and YNNKEL (reference sequence). CDR3 length: 15 residues. Trimming removed 3 bases from V and 5 bases from J; junction bases left unmatched: 8. CDR3 protein: CASSHAGGLRETQYF. For the CDR3, the DNA is TGTGCCAGCAGCCATGCGGGGGGACTACGGGAGACCCAGTACTTC.

This clonotype was detected a few times. The genes are TRBV13 and TRBJ2-7; 8 nucleotides match TRBD1. This CDR3 has 15 residues. V dropped 4 bases and J dropped 0; count of bases not matched to a gene: 5. Germline V CDR1 and CDR2: PRHDT, FYEKMQ (reference sequence). CDR3 amino acids: CASSSRTGSSYEQYF. CDR3 coding DNA: TGTGCCAGCAGCTCCCGGACAGGGAGCTCCTACGAGCAGTACTTC.

The chain combines TRBV5-6 with TRBJ2-5; 14 bases fit TRBD2. V shed 8 bases and J 4 bases; nucleotides not matched to a gene: 7. Germline CDR1 SGHDT, CDR2 YYEEEE. This CDR3 is built from 15 residues. The CDR3 loop reads CASMGLAGVGETQYF. The DNA of the CDR3 is TGTGCCAGTATGGGACTAGCGGGAGTGGGAGAGACCCAGTACTTC. The entire variable domain, with the rest obtained from reference TRBV5-6 and TRBJ2-5, is as follows: DAGVTQSPTHLIKTRGQQVTLRCSPKSGHDTVSWYQQALGQGPQFIFQYYEEEERQRGNFPDRFSGHQFPNYSSELNVNALLLGDSALYLCASMGLAGVGETQYFGPGTRLLVL.

CDR3 in DNA: TGTGCCAGCTCACGCCTACCTAGCGGGAGGACGGCCGGGGAGCTGTTTTTT. As protein: CASSRLPSGRTAGELFF. V and J are TRBV18 and TRBJ2-2; 11 bases are shared with TRBD2. CDR3 size: 17 residues. Unmatched junction bases numbered 10, after V lost 4 bases and J lost 6 bases. CDR1 KGHSH and CDR2 LQKENI come from the germline V gene.